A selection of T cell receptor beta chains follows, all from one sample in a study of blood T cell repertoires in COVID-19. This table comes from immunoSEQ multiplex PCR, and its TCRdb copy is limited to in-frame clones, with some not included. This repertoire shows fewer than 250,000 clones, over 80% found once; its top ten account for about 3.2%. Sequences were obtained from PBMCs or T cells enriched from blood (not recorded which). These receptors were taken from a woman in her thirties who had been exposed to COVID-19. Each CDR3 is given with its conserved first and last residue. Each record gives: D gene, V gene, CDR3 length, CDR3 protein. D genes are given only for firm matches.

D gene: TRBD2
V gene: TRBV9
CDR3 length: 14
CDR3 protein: CASSVTSGGDEQFF

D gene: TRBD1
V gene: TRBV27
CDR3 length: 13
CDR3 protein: CASGDRANYGYTF

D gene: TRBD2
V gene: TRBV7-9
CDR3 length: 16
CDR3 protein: CASSLALAGEGDTQYF

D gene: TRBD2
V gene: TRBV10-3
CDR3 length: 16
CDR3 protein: CAISDSGRGGADTQYF

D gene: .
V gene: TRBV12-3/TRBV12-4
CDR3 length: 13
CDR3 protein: CASSYASGHGYTF

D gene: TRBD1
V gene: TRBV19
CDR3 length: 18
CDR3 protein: CASSIKSPLTGGTDTQYF

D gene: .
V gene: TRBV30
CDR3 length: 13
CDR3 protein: CAWSVHSNQPQHF

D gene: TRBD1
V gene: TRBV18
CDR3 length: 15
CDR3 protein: CASSPTGGMMTEAFF

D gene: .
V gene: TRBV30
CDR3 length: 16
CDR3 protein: CAWLIGGRFTSEGYTF

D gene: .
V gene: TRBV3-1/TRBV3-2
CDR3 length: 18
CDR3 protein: CASSQDPSGRNSGNTIYF

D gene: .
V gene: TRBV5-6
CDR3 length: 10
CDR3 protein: CASTSGGAFF

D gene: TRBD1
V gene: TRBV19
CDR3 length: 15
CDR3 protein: CASSIGTGGNEKLFF

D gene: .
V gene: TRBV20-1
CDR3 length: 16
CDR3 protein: CSASHRWRAGQDTQYF

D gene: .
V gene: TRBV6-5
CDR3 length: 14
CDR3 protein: CASIPGLGAYGYTF

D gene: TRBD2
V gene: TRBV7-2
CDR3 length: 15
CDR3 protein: CATNSGPGRDNEQFF

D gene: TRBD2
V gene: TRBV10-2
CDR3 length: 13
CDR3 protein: CASKPGLAYEQYF

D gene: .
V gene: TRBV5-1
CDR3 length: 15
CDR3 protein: CASSLAAGANNEQFF

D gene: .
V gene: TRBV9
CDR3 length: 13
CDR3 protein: CASSPQGSHEAFF

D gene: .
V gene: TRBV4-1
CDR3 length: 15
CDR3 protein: CASSQDQGTNYGYTF

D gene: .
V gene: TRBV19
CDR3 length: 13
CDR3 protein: CASRWGEGTEAFF

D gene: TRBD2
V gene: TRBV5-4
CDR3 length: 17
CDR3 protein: CASSLGGWLAGDNEQFF

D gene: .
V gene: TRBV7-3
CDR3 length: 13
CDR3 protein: CASSRTPGNTIYF

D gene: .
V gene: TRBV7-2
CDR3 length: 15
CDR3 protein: CASSPNSGERTEAFF

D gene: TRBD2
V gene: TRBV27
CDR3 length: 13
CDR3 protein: CASSSGGGYEQYF

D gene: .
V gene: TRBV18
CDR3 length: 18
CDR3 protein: CASSPPDSSGVNTGELFF

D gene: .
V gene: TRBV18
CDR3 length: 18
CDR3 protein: CASSPRGEGSSRSSPLHF